The TCR beta chain under discussion was sequenced for a study of blood T cell repertoires in COVID-19. Study background: The analysed material was cDNA or gDNA that came from T cells, B-cell-depleted T cells, or PBMCs.

CDR1 is LGHDT, CDR2 YNNKEL, per germline (reference sequence). V lost 4 bases and J lost 2; bases outside the gene matches: 6. The CDR3 contains 15 residues. Clones were sequenced by immunoSEQ multiplex PCR, and TCRdb holds only the in-frame ones, with some missing. Among 70,000 or so clones listed, around 74% were seen once. The chain links TRBV3-1 (or the pseudogene TRBV3-2) to TRBJ2-3, with TRBD1 identical over 7 bases. Sequences were obtained from peripheral blood. This clonotype originated in a man between 65 and 85 years old with acute or convalescent COVID-19. The CDR3 sequence: CASSRDSQYTDTQYF. Written as DNA, the CDR3 is TGTGCCAGCAGCCGGGACAGTCAATACACAGATACGCAGTATTTT.